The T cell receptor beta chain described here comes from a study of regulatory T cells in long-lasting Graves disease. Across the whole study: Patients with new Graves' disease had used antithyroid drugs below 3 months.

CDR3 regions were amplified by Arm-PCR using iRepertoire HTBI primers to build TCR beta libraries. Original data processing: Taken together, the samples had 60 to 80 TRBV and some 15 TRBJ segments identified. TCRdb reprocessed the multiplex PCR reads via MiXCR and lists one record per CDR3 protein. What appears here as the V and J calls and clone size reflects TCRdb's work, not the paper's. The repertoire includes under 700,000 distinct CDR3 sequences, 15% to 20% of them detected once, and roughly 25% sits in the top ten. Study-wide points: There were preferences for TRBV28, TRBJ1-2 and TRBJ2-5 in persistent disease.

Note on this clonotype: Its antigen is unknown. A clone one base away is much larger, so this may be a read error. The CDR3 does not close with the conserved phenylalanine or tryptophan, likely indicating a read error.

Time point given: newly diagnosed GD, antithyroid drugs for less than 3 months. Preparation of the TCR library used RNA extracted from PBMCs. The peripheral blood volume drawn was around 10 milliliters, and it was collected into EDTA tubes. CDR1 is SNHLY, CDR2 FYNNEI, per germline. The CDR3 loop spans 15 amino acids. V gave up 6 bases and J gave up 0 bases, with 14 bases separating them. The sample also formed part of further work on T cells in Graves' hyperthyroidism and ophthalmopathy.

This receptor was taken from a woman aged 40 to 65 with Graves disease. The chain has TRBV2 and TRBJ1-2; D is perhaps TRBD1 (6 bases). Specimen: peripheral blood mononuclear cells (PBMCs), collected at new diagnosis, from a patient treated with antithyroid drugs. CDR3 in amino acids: CASSLRTEANYGYTI. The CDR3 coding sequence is TGTGCCAGCAGCCTCCGGACAGAAGCTAACTATGGCTACACCATC.